This T cell receptor beta chain was recorded in a study of CD8+ T cells in alopecia areata. Study context: Percent of scalp involved defined treated patients' severity scores.

Trimming pared 0 bases from V and 7 bases from J, leaving 5 bases between. The CDR3 is 12 residues long. Germline CDR1 reads SGHRS; CDR2 reads YFSETQ. General study results and limits: Amid tofacitinib therapy, many expanded lesional clones stayed present in scalp and blood. Significant decreases in scalp clonality and expanded CD8+ clones followed tofacitinib treatment. Lesional scalp exceeded normal scalp in clonality, especially in alopecia totalis/universalis.

Treatment here: oral pan-JAK inhibitor, 5-10 mg twice daily. Reverse transcription of extracted RNA yielded cDNA, which provided the sequencing template. Here immunoSEQ multiplex PCR was the method, and the copy in TCRdb shows in-frame clones only, minus some. Seen here are over 95,000 clones, approximately 51% observed once, and the top ten hold more than 3%. This clone was detected only a few times. Its specificity is not known. The V and J genes are TRBV5-1 and TRBJ2-1, with D unresolved. The sample here was CD4+ T cells sorted from blood, taken at week 24, from a patient treated with tofacitinib. This TCR was recovered from a human donor with alopecia areata. The CDR3: CASSLEGNEQFF. The CDR3 DNA reads as TGCGCCAGCAGCTTGGAAGGGAATGAGCAGTTCTTC.